The 14 T cell receptor beta chains given below trace back to one sample, sequenced in a study of T cell responses to AZD1222 COVID-19 vaccine. Generated by immunoSEQ multiplex PCR, the TCRdb table keeps only in-frame clones and is missing some. The sample records about 110,000 clones, around 84% being singletons. This specimen consisted of peripheral blood, obtained on day 0 of AZD1222 vaccination. The receptors were sampled from an adult in good health.

The chain couples TRBV19 to TRBJ2-7, with TRBD1 identical over 9 bases. The CDR3 loop spans 15 amino acids. Germline loops: CDR1 LNHDA, CDR2 SQIVND (reference sequence). V dropped 2 bases and J dropped 2; count of bases not matched to a gene: 4. The CDR3 reads CASSIPGQGTYEQYF. CDR3 sequence (DNA): TGTGCCAGTAGTATACCGGGACAGGGTACCTACGAGCAGTACTTC.

V is TRBV6-2 or TRBV6-3 and J is TRBJ2-3, with D unclear. Germline CDR1 MNHEY, CDR2 SVGEGT. With 5 bases removed from V and 5 bases from J, the gap between germline ends came to 5 bases. The CDR3 loop spans 11 amino acids. The CDR3 protein is CASSTRDTQYF. The DNA of the CDR3 is TGTGCCAGCAGTACCCGAGATACGCAGTATTTT.

This clone was counted a single time. This rearrangement joins TRBV7-9 to TRBJ2-2; D may be TRBD1 or TRBD2 (6 bases each). The CDR3 is 16 residues long. Germline V gene data show CDR1 as SEHNR and CDR2 as FQNEAQ (reference sequence). V gave up 5 bases and J gave up 1 base, with 14 bases separating them. This chain's CDR3 is CASSLWGAVNTGELFF. DNA of the CDR3: TGTGCCAGCAGCCTCTGGGGGGCCGTGAACACCGGGGAGCTGTTTTTT.

The chain links TRBV3-1 (or the pseudogene TRBV3-2) to TRBJ1-2; TRBD1 might be the D (6 bases). The V and J ends lost 1 base and 7 bases respectively, with 7 bases between them. The CDR3 runs 12 residues. Per germline, CDR1 LGHDT and CDR2 YNNKEL (reference sequence). For the CDR3, the DNA is TGTGCCAGCAGCCAAGGACAGGTTGGCTACACCTTC. It yields the protein CASSQGQVGYTF.

There are a few counts of this clone. The chain combines TRBV6-1 with TRBJ1-1; D unresolved. Germline assignment: CDR1 MNHNS and CDR2 SASEGT. The CDR3 is made up of 18 amino acids. Trimming stripped 4 bases from V and 5 bases from J, with 26 bases between. This CDR3 is CASSGPVTAPREWTEAFF. The CDR3 nucleotides read TGTGCCAGCAGTGGACCTGTGACGGCCCCCCGGGAGTGGACTGAAGCTTTCTTT.

V gene TRBV3-1 (or the pseudogene TRBV3-2) combines with J gene TRBJ1-3; D may be TRBD1 (5 bases). V was trimmed by 0 bases and J by 0 bases, leaving 9 bases between them. Germline CDR1 is LGHDT and CDR2 is YNNKEL (reference sequence). This CDR3 is built from 16 residues. The CDR3 region has the DNA TGTGCCAGCAGCCAAGACGGGGCCCGCTCTGGAAACACCATATATTTT. Translated, it gives CASSQDGARSGNTIYF.

This chain's CDR3 is CAWNSGQGNSPLHF. CDR3 nucleotides: TGTGCCTGGAATTCGGGACAGGGTAATTCACCCCTCCACTTT. This sequence joins TRBV30 and TRBJ1-6, with TRBD1 identical over 9 bases. In germline, CDR1 is GTSNPN, CDR2 SVGIG (reference sequence). The CDR3 consists of 14 residues. The V segment lost 4 bases and the J segment 6 bases; nucleotides outside the gene matches: 4.

The genes are TRBV7-9 and TRBJ1-6; D gene ambiguous. The germline V gene encodes CDR1 SEHNR and CDR2 FQNEAQ (reference sequence). CDR3 size: 17 residues. The ends were cut back, 6 bases at V and 9 bases at J, with 24 bases in the middle. CDR3: CASSYPPLPRRPSPLHF. CDR3 in DNA: TGTGCCAGCAGTTACCCCCCGTTACCGCGGCGGCCTTCACCCCTCCACTTT.

The genes are TRBV28 and TRBJ2-3; TRBD2 matches at 10 bases. J was trimmed by 3 bases and V by 4 bases; bases with no gene match: 7. The CDR3 runs 16 residues. Germline-derived CDR1 and CDR2 are MDHEN and SYDVKM. This CDR3 is CASSSPSGGGTDTQYF. The CDR3 nucleotides are TGTGCCAGCAGTTCCCCTAGCGGGGGAGGGACAGATACGCAGTATTTT.

The chain uses TRBV7-9 and TRBJ2-7, with a tentative D call TRBD1 (6 bases). Trimming removed 5 bases from V and 12 bases from J, with 14 bases in between. This CDR3 spans 11 amino acids. Looked up from germline, CDR1 is SEHNR and CDR2 is FQNEAQ (reference sequence). The CDR3, as DNA: TGTGCCAGCAGCGCAACAGGGCCGCCGTACTTC. The encoded protein is CASSATGPPYF.

This chain joins TRBV27 and TRBJ1-2; D gene uncertain. Germline CDR1 and CDR2: MNHEY and SMNVEV (reference sequence). CDR3 length: 13 residues. V was clipped by 0 bases and J by 7 bases, with 9 bases between them. CDR3 protein: CASSLSGAPGYTF. In nucleotides, the CDR3 is TGTGCCAGCAGTTTATCGGGAGCTCCTGGCTACACCTTC.

This rearrangement joins TRBV7-8 to TRBJ1-1, with 7 bases matching TRBD1. CDR3 length: 18 amino acids. Germline assignment: CDR1 SGHVS and CDR2 FQNEAQ. The V segment lost 1 base and the J segment 1 base; nucleotides outside the gene matches: 12. CDR3 coding DNA: TGTGCCAGCAGCTTAGTGGGTCGGGCAGGGGGACCGAACACTGAAGCTTTCTTT. Its translation: CASSLVGRAGGPNTEAFF.

The gene calls are TRBV7-9 and TRBJ2-7; D call uncertain. CDR3 length: 15 amino acids. V was cut by 4 bases and J by 3 bases, with 16 bases left in between. Looked up from germline, CDR1 is SEHNR and CDR2 is FQNEAQ (reference sequence). The CDR3 DNA is TGTGCCAGCAGCTCGACGACCCTGAGTCGCTACGAGCAGTACTTC. Encoded protein: CASSSTTLSRYEQYF.

A single count supports this clone. V is TRBV19 and J is TRBJ1-1, with 9 bases identical to TRBD1. J lost 6 bases, V lost 7 bases, and 9 bases had no gene match. Per germline, CDR1 LNHDA and CDR2 SQIVND (reference sequence). CDR3 length: 14 amino acids. CDR3 sequence: CASTDRGVLAEAFF. The CDR3 DNA reads TGTGCCAGTACAGACAGGGGGGTTTTGGCTGAAGCTTTCTTT.